The present T cell receptor (beta chain) was sequenced within a study of blood T cells in healthy people across ages. The authors ran a second PCR of 7 to 11 cycles using a sample-barcoded 5' primer and a J-beta primer mix. A minimum of 2.5 million CDR3-containing paired-end reads was obtained for each sample. TCRdb itself ran the 5' RACE reads through MiXCR, one entry per CDR3 protein. The sample comprises some 800,000 distinct CDR3 sequences, roughly 25% of which are singletons, and more than 3% rests with the top ten. Trimming removed 4 bases from V and 4 bases from J; junction bases left unmatched: 14. Germline V gene lookup returns CDR1 MDHEN and CDR2 SYDVKM. The CDR3 has 17 amino acids. These data also formed part of another study, on T cells of mothers and their children.

The TCR comes from a boy aged 5-17 years in good health. The chain is built from TRBV28 and TRBJ2-3, with 7 bases aligning to TRBD1. Sequenced material: blood. The CDR3 here is CASSSTADRIGPDTQYF. In DNA form, the CDR3 reads TGTGCCAGCAGTTCGACGGCGGACAGGATCGGGCCAGATACGCAGTATTTT. The full variable domain, with the rest looked up from reference TRBV28 and TRBJ2-3, is DVKVTQSSRYLVKRTGEKVFLECVQDMDHENMFWYRQDPGLGLRLIYFSYDVKMKEKGDIPEGYSVSREKKERFSLILESASTNQTSMYLCASSSTADRIGPDTQYFGPGTRLTVL.